A single sample gave rise to the 22 T cell receptor beta chains below, sequenced in a study of blood T cell repertoires in COVID-19. TCRdb's copy holds only in-frame clones and misses some; the assay was immunoSEQ multiplex PCR. The profile shows about 300,000 clones, roughly 90% of them singletons. Specimen: PBMCs or T cells enriched from blood (not recorded which). All receptors derive from a man in his fifties or sixties who had recovered from COVID-19.

V and J are TRBV3-1 (or the pseudogene TRBV3-2) and TRBJ2-1; a weak D match, TRBD2 (7 bases). The CDR3 loop spans 17 amino acids. V dropped 3 bases and J dropped 1 base, with 16 bases sitting between them. Per the germline V gene, CDR1 is LGHDT and CDR2 is YNNKEL (reference sequence). CDR3 amino acids: CASSQGAGARSYNEQFF. CDR3 sequence (DNA): TGTGCCAGCAGCCAGGGGGCGGGAGCCAGATCCTACAATGAGCAGTTCTTC.

The chain combines TRBV15 with TRBJ1-2, with D possibly matching TRBD1 (5 bases). CDR3 length: 16 amino acids. The V end lost 1 base, the J end lost 4 bases, and 16 bases lay between the germline ends. CDR1 LNHNV and CDR2 YYDKDF come from the germline V gene (reference sequence). The DNA of the CDR3 is TGTGCCACCAGCAGAGGGACGCCGGGGGTTGGCTATGGCTACACCTTC. Its translation: CATSRGTPGVGYGYTF.

The chain employs TRBV3-1 (or the pseudogene TRBV3-2) and TRBJ2-7; TRBD1 matches at 9 bases. This CDR3 has 14 amino acids. The V gene end was trimmed by 3 bases and the J gene end by 0 bases; junction bases not matched to a gene: 0. Germline CDR1 and CDR2: LGHDT and YNNKEL (reference sequence). In DNA form, the CDR3 reads TGTGCCAGCAGCCAGGACAGGGGCTCCTACGAGCAGTACTTC. Its protein product is CASSQDRGSYEQYF.

This clone was counted between two and nine times. Other DNA sequences in this specimen translate into the identical CDR3. CDR3 protein: CASSPNRDTEAFF. The CDR3 region has the DNA TGTGCCAGCTCACCTAACAGGGACACTGAAGCTTTCTTT. The chain is built from TRBV18 and TRBJ1-1, with D possibly TRBD1 on 6 matching bases. Germline values: CDR1 KGHSH, CDR2 LQKENI. The CDR3 has 13 amino acids. Between the trimmed V and J ends, which lost 3 bases and 3 bases, there was a span of 8 bases. Full variable domain (outside the CDR3, taken from reference TRBV18 and TRBJ1-1): NAGVMQNPRHLVRRRGQEARLRCSPMKGHSHVYWYRQLPEEGLKFMVYLQKENIIDESGMPKERFSAEFPKEGPSILRIQQVVRGDSAAYFCASSPNRDTEAFFGQGTRLTVV.

The chain couples TRBV7-2 to TRBJ1-1; D not resolved. V was cut by 6 bases and J by 0 bases, with 14 bases left in between. In germline, CDR1 is SGHTA, CDR2 FQGNSA. The CDR3 extends over 15 amino acids. CDR3 nucleotide sequence: TGTGCCAGCAGGTGGTTTGAGGATTTGAACACTGAAGCTTTCTTT. The encoded protein is CASRWFEDLNTEAFF.

This rearrangement joins TRBV5-1 to TRBJ2-1; D is possibly TRBD1 (5 bases). The CDR3 extends over 15 amino acids. From germline, CDR1 is SGHRS and CDR2 YFSETQ. Between the trimmed V and J ends, which lost 0 bases and 2 bases, there was a span of 9 bases. In DNA form, the CDR3 reads TGCGCCAGCAGCTTGGGCAGGGCGGCCTACAATGAGCAGTTCTTC. Residues: CASSLGRAAYNEQFF. Full variable domain (remainder filled in from reference TRBV5-1 and TRBJ2-1): KAGVTQTPRYLIKTRGQQVTLSCSPISGHRSVSWYQQTPGQGLQFLFEYFSETQRNKGNFPGRFSGRQFSNSRSEMNVSTLELGDSALYLCASSLGRAAYNEQFFGPGTRLTVL.

The genes are TRBV7-9 and TRBJ2-3; the D gene is possibly TRBD1 (6 bases). Trimming pared 0 bases from V and 1 base from J, leaving 8 bases between. CDR3 length: 15 amino acids. Germline CDR1 reads SEHNR; CDR2 reads FQNEAQ (reference sequence). For the CDR3, the DNA is TGTGCCAGCAGCTTAGCGGGACAAGGCACAGATACGCAGTATTTT. Protein product: CASSLAGQGTDTQYF.

The chain is built from TRBV10-1 and TRBJ2-7; 8 positions agree with TRBD1. The CDR3 consists of 13 residues. CDR1 and CDR2 (germline): WNHNN, SYGVQD (reference sequence). Trimming removed 0 bases from V and 11 bases from J; junction bases left unmatched: 6. This CDR3 reads CASSESRTGMEYF. As DNA, the CDR3 is TGCGCCAGCAGTGAGTCCCGGACAGGGATGGAGTACTTC.

The chain has TRBV19 and TRBJ2-5; 7 nucleotides match TRBD2. CDR3 length equals 15 residues. V shed 5 bases and J 3 bases; nucleotides not matched to a gene: 9. Germline CDR1 is LNHDA and CDR2 is SQIVND (reference sequence). For the CDR3, the DNA is TGTGCCAGTAGTCCCCGTCCCCGGGGGGAAGAGACCCAGTACTTC. It translates to CASSPRPRGEETQYF.

The rearrangement joins TRBV5-1 to TRBJ1-1; D gene ambiguous. Trimming removed 5 bases at V and 2 bases at J, with 16 bases between. The CDR3 is made up of 15 amino acids. Germline V gene data show CDR1 as SGHRS and CDR2 as YFSETQ. The CDR3 protein is CASRLGVGENTEAFF. CDR3 coding DNA: TGCGCCAGCAGGCTTGGTGTTGGAGAAAACACTGAAGCTTTCTTT.

The chain is built from TRBV5-1 and TRBJ2-5, with D tentatively TRBD1 (6 bases). Trimming pared 0 bases from V and 1 base from J, leaving 10 bases between. CDR1 and CDR2 from the germline V gene are SGHRS and YFSETQ. The CDR3 totals 15 residues. CDR3 residues: CASSLGGGPQETQYF. CDR3 DNA: TGCGCCAGCAGCTTGGGAGGGGGACCCCAAGAGACCCAGTACTTC.

The count of this clone is one. This chain links TRBV5-1 with TRBJ2-4; 9 bases fit TRBD2. J lost 7 bases, V lost 0 bases, and 5 bases had no gene match. The CDR3 is 15 residues long. Germline loops: CDR1 SGHRS, CDR2 YFSETQ. The CDR3 nucleotides are TGCGCCAGCAGCTTGGGCCCTAGCGGGGAGAACATTCAGTACTTC. It yields the protein CASSLGPSGENIQYF.

The CDR3 sequence: CASSPHGQGESNTGELFF. As DNA, the CDR3 is TGCGCCAGCAGCCCCCACGGACAGGGCGAATCGAACACCGGGGAGCTGTTTTTT. V is TRBV4-1 and J is TRBJ2-2; 8 bases match TRBD1. Germline V gene lookup returns CDR1 MGHRA and CDR2 YSYEKL. CDR3 length equals 18 residues. Trimming cost V 4 bases and J 0 bases; bases outside gene matches: 10.

The CDR3 is CASSIPLAGGALSGTDTQYF. The CDR3 bases are TGTGCCAGTAGTATCCCCCTAGCGGGAGGGGCCTTAAGTGGCACAGATACGCAGTATTTT. The chain links TRBV19 to TRBJ2-3, with 12 bases lining up with TRBD2. This CDR3 comprises 20 residues. The V and J ends lost 3 bases and 1 base, in that order; junction bases with no gene match: 14. Germline V CDR1 and CDR2: LNHDA, SQIVND (reference sequence).

CDR3 sequence (DNA): TGTGCCAGCACCCTGGAGAGTTCTGCCCAGCATTTT. As protein: CASTLESSAQHF. The chain links TRBV2 to TRBJ1-5; no reliable D call. The V and J ends lost 7 bases and 11 bases respectively, with 15 bases between them. Germline lookup yields CDR1 SNHLY and CDR2 FYNNEI. This CDR3 has 12 amino acids.

This chain joins TRBV9 and TRBJ1-2; TRBD1 might be the D (5 bases). V lost 4 bases and J 2 bases, leaving 15 bases between the germline ends. Germline V gives CDR1 SGDLS, CDR2 YYNGEE. The length of the CDR3 is 15 residues. The CDR3 region is CASSPQDGRNYGYTF. The DNA of the CDR3 is TGTGCCAGCAGCCCACAGGACGGACGCAACTATGGCTACACCTTC.

The chain combines TRBV2 with TRBJ1-4; possible D gene TRBD1, 6 bases. Per germline, CDR1 SNHLY and CDR2 FYNNEI. The germline V and J ends were trimmed by 6 bases and 7 bases, with 18 bases remaining between them. The CDR3 totals 15 residues. CDR3 in DNA: TGTGCCAGCAGGAGAGGGGGATCCGACGGTGAAAAACTGTTTTTT. Its translation is CASRRGGSDGEKLFF.

The rearrangement joins TRBV30 to TRBJ2-2; D possibly corresponds to TRBD2 (5 bases). CDR1 and CDR2 (germline): GTSNPN, SVGIG (reference sequence). V lost 0 bases and J lost 7, with 6 bases in between. The CDR3 loop spans 12 amino acids. The CDR3 region has the DNA TGTGCCTGGAGTGTCGGAGGCGGGGAGCTGTTTTTT. As protein: CAWSVGGGELFF.

The chain recombines TRBV7-2 with TRBJ2-1, with no clear D. The germline V and J ends were trimmed by 0 bases and 3 bases, with 12 bases remaining between them. Per the germline V gene, CDR1 is SGHTA and CDR2 is FQGNSA. The CDR3 contains 16 residues. The CDR3 spells CASSLALGPGYNEQFF. The CDR3 coding sequence is TGTGCCAGCAGCTTAGCGCTCGGTCCAGGCTACAATGAGCAGTTCTTC. The full variable domain, completed using reference TRBV7-2 and TRBJ2-1, is GAGVSQSPSNKVTEKGKDVELRCDPISGHTALYWYRQSLGQGLEFLIYFQGNSAPDKSGLPSDRFSAERTGGSVSTLTIQRTQQEDSAVYLCASSLALGPGYNEQFFGPGTRLTVL.

The V call is TRBV4-2, the J call TRBJ2-7, with TRBD1 matching over 8 bases. The CDR3 contains 16 residues. J lost 2 bases, V lost 4 bases, and 10 bases had no gene match. The germline V gene encodes CDR1 LGHNA and CDR2 YNFKEQ. The CDR3 here is CASSPDRDRLTYEQYF. The CDR3 nucleotides are TGTGCCAGCAGCCCGGACCGGGACAGGCTCACCTACGAGCAGTACTTC.

The chain couples TRBV5-1 to TRBJ2-1, with a weak D call TRBD1 (6 bases). The CDR3 sequence is 16 residues long. The germline gives CDR1 SGHRS, CDR2 YFSETQ. Trimming took 4 bases from V and 2 from J, leaving 16 bases between them. The DNA for the CDR3 is TGCGCCAGCAGCGTAGCAGGACAGCTACCCTACAATGAGCAGTTCTTC. It yields the protein CASSVAGQLPYNEQFF. Combining the CDR3 with reference TRBV5-1 and TRBJ2-1 gives the whole variable domain KAGVTQTPRYLIKTRGQQVTLSCSPISGHRSVSWYQQTPGQGLQFLFEYFSETQRNKGNFPGRFSGRQFSNSRSEMNVSTLELGDSALYLCASSVAGQLPYNEQFFGPGTRLTVL.

This chain joins TRBV18 and TRBJ1-1; D is uncertain. The CDR3 spans 12 residues. Germline lookup yields CDR1 KGHSH and CDR2 LQKENI. The V and J ends lost 5 bases and 3 bases respectively, with 7 bases between them. CDR3: CASSISDTEAFF. CDR3 bases: TGTGCCAGCTCAATATCCGACACTGAAGCTTTCTTT.